This TCR beta chain was identified in a study of OX40 agonist ivuxolimab in advanced cancers. Germline-derived CDR1 and CDR2 are SGHRS and YFSETQ. Trimming stripped 3 bases from V and 6 bases from J, with 22 bases between. The CDR3 totals 16 residues. TCRdb keeps only in-frame clones here, not all; method: immunoSEQ multiplex PCR. This repertoire shows about 76,000 clones, approximately 84% found once; its top ten account for over 6%. The rearrangement links TRBV5-1 to TRBJ2-7; no firm D call. This material consisted of CD4+ or CD8+ T cells sorted from blood, taken in a trial of the OX40 agonist ivuxolimab. The clonotype comes from an adult with an advanced solid tumor such as melanoma, head and neck, liver or kidney cancer. CDR3 sequence (DNA): TGCGCCAGCAGCTCTAGAGTAGGCAGTGACTCCCGCGAGCAGTACTTC. Protein sequence: CASSSRVGSDSREQYF.